This T cell receptor beta chain was sequenced during a study of blood T cell repertoires in COVID-19 (dated by TCRdb to between 2020 and 2021). In the study overall: Collaborator samples came from the United States, Italy and Spain and covered acute and convalescent phases of COVID-19. The dataset comprised deeply sampled blood TCRbeta repertoires from subjects exposed to, actively infected with, or recovered from COVID-19. The samples were drawn from two sources: the first 160 participants of the ongoing ImmuneRACE study, and over 950 subjects contributed by 6 global collaborators. A de-identified subject ID, COVID-19 status, age in years and sex were almost always included in the sample metadata. HLA class I and class II types, where available, came from metadata supplied by the sample provider rather than from assay-based typing. The material from the prospective study consisted of cDNA or gDNA derived from T cells, B-cell-depleted T cells, or PBMCs. The repertoires were made available in a free public database intended to serve as a resource for research on the immune response to SARS-CoV-2.

The CDR3 goes from the cysteine to the phenylalanine over 16 residues. Of all the DNA, just the CDR3 is kept, 48 bases in frame from base 1. V is cut by 0 bases and J by 2 bases, and the space between the germline ends is 13 bases. The CDR1 and CDR2 encoded by the germline V gene (reference sequence) are LNHDA and SQIVND. TCRbeta CDR3 regions were amplified from genomic DNA by means of the immunoSEQ Assay, a bias-controlled multiplex PCR. The original methods were these. The number of nucleated cells in each sample was estimated from the amplification of reference gene primers within the assay. To quantify the absolute abundance of each unique TCRbeta CDR3 rearrangement, sequence reads were collapsed and filtered. For each sample, productive Simpson clonality was calculated by taking the square root of Simpson's diversity index across productive rearrangements. The clones in this table, taken by TCRdb from immuneACCESS, are in-frame only. Not every clone is retained; where verified, under half of the shortfall comes from an unresolved V gene, and the cause of the rest is unknown. V, J and clone size are taken as reported in that table, and D and trimming were inferred from the DNA itself. This sample gives about half a million clones in total; 80% to 90% of them show up just once. The biggest ten clones account for 3.2% of the sample.

Collaborating institutions collected whole blood in K2EDTA tubes following their own protocols. For TCRbeta analysis, collaborators shipped samples in one of three forms: frozen whole blood, isolated PBMCs, or DNA extracted from either of those sample types. The paper as a whole reports these results and caveats: The quantity of clinical and demographic metadata differed by source and by participant and was supplied without curation.

A word on this clone: The clone's antigen remains unknown. There are no base qualities to consult, and no much larger clone falls within one base.

The V gene is TRBV19 and the J gene is TRBJ2-5, with TRBD1 perhaps the D gene, on 5 matching bases. This clonotype was sampled from a human donor in a cohort sampled during active COVID-19. Sequencing used peripheral blood. The DNA sequence reads TGTGCCAGTAGTATAGATCTCGCGCAGGGACAAGAGACCCAGTACTTC. This encodes CASSIDLAQGQETQYF.